The clone carrying this TCR beta chain was detected a few times. The antigen is not known. The data are from a study of cytomegalovirus exposure and HLA in healthy donors. Overall study results and limits: Donors belonging to an Asian-associated ancestry cluster reportedly showed fewer N-insertions in productive TCRs than the roughly 680-donor mean, according to what a later analysis found. Most of the TCR beta V segments (in an earlier analysis) were productive either about 90% or about 30% of the time.

V trimming: 0 bases; J trimming: 3 bases; junction bases outside the gene matches: 4. Germline V gene lookup returns CDR1 KGHSH and CDR2 LQKENI. CDR3 length: 15 residues. With 60 Vbeta and 13 Jbeta primers, the PCR was carried out. The method was immunoSEQ multiplex PCR; TCRdb's version includes in-frame clones alone and lacks a portion of them. The data show roughly 62,000 clones, 60% to 85% seen once. Healthy bone marrow donors made up the donor group. Input material: PBMCs. The receptor was derived from a woman aged 40 to 50 in good health and CMV-seropositive. The rearrangement uses TRBV18 and TRBJ2-7; 8 nucleotides align to TRBD1. The chain's CDR3 is CASSPPLQGGYEQYF. CDR3 sequence (DNA): TGTGCCAGCTCACCACCGTTACAGGGGGGCTACGAGCAGTACTTC.